One and the same sample provided the 4 T cell receptor beta chains below, sequenced in a study of identical twins' blood T cells (dated by TCRdb to the early 2010s). The library was obtained by 5' RACE. TCRdb shows the sequencer as Illumina Genome Analyzer IIx. TCRdb itself trimmed the public reads at Q25 with fastp, ran MiXCR and retained productive beta chains. All rows with the same CDR3 protein become a single entry with the most common DNA and genes. In this sample the table shows fewer than 450,000 distinct CDR3 sequences, roughly 28% of which occur a single time. The ten largest clones take up about 6% of the sample. The sample was PBMCs. These receptors all stem from a woman between 18 and 50 years old in good health.

This clonotype has a handful of counts. CDR3 DNA sequence: TGTGCCAGCAGAAGAGAGGGAATGAACACTGAAGCTTTCTTT. Translated: CASRREGMNTEAFF. V is TRBV12-3 or TRBV12-4 and J is TRBJ1-1; no reliable D call. This CDR3 region has 14 residues. V was pared by 6 bases and J by 0 bases, with 11 bases between.

In its sample, this clonotype was seen a few times. The V call is TRBV20-1, the J call TRBJ1-3, with 8 positions matching TRBD1. V lost 6 bases to trimming and J lost 4 bases; unmatched junction nucleotides: 8. In germline, CDR1 is DFQATT, CDR2 SNEGSKA (reference sequence). CDR3 size: 14 residues. The CDR3 spells CSAIGQGIGNTIYF. The CDR3 DNA is TGCAGTGCCATAGGACAGGGTATCGGAAACACCATATATTTT.

This clonotype occurred many times. This chain connects TRBV10-3 to TRBJ2-3; 8 bases are a match to TRBD2. V trimming: 0 bases; J trimming: 7 bases; junction bases outside the gene matches: 9. Germline loops: CDR1 ENHRY, CDR2 SYGVKD. The CDR3 runs 16 residues. DNA of the CDR3: TGTGCCATCAGTGAGTCTGGGACTAGGGGTCGGAATACGCAGTATTTT. Translated, it gives CAISESGTRGRNTQYF.

The V and J genes are TRBV2 and TRBJ2-2; 12 nucleotides match TRBD1. V gave up 5 bases and J gave up 6 bases; unmatched junction bases: 10. The V gene's germline CDR1 is SNHLY and CDR2 FYNNEI. The CDR3 runs to 17 residues. The CDR3 DNA is TGTGCCAGCAGTCATCCCTCGGGACAGGGGGCCTCCGGGGAGCTGTTTTTT. Translation: CASSHPSGQGASGELFF.